One TCR beta chain is described in this entry. Its antigen is not identified. There are 14 residues in the CDR3. Germline trimming cut 6 bases from V and 8 bases from J; bases unmatched to any gene: 10. Germline V gene sequence: CDR1 SQVTM, CDR2 ANQGSEA. The data derive from a study of T cells after yellow fever vaccination. Study overall: When fractions had low cell numbers, they were prepared with SMART-Seq v4 Ultra Low Input.

Study outcomes and limitations: Most primary-vaccination clones reappeared after the booster (about 96% CD4, 88% CD8).

A 5'RACE template-switching step, the method used to make TCR cDNA, added a universal primer site and UMIs. Each CDR3 protein is one row after TCRdb ran MiXCR on the 5' RACE reads. The sample consists of about 340,000 distinct CDR3 sequences, 8.5% to 9% of them appearing once. This chain links TRBV29-1 with TRBJ2-1; TRBD1 matches at 10 bases. This sequence was found in a man aged 18 to 30 who received the YFV17D yellow fever vaccine. The material sequenced was PBMCs, taken on the day of the first yellow fever vaccination. The CDR3 DNA sequence: TGCAGCGTGCATGGGACAGGGGCAATCGATGAGCAGTTCTTC. Protein: CSVHGTGAIDEQFF.